These T cell receptor beta chains were read from a single sample in a study of lymphopenia after photon versus proton radiotherapy. Clones were sequenced by immunoSEQ multiplex PCR, and TCRdb holds only the in-frame ones, with some missing. The table lists about 19,000 clones, 90% to 95% of them singletons. This sample comprised peripheral blood, obtained from a patient treated with photon-based radiotherapy. These receptor sequences come from a man aged 60-69 years with pancreatic cancer. Each CDR3 is given with its conserved first and last residue. The order of the fields is J gene, clone size, V gene, D gene, CDR3 protein, CDR3 DNA. A D gene is named only where the DNA matches it firmly. The size field is filled for only some rows; it gives once, few, many or a size class.

TRBJ1-2,-,TRBV7-9,-,CASSLDRVRGYTF,TGTGCCAGCAGCTTAGACCGGGTGCGGGGCTACACCTTC
TRBJ1-6,-,TRBV6-6,TRBD1,CASTTGVHNSPLHF,TGTGCCAGCACCACAGGGGTTCATAATTCACCCCTCCACTTT
TRBJ1-1,-,TRBV5-1,TRBD1,CASSSPTQGDTEAFF,TGCGCCAGCAGCTCACCCACACAGGGGGACACTGAAGCTTTCTTT
TRBJ2-7,-,TRBV5-6,TRBD1,CASSLWTGGVSYEQYF,TGTGCCAGCAGCCTCTGGACAGGGGGAGTCTCCTACGAGCAGTACTTC
TRBJ2-1,-,TRBV12-5,TRBD1,CASGLVLGTGGSYNEQFF,TGTGCTAGTGGTTTGGTACTTGGGACAGGGGGCTCCTACAATGAGCAGTTCTTC
TRBJ2-1,-,TRBV6-1,-,CATRPGFHEQFF,TGTGCCACCCGCCCGGGGTTCCATGAGCAGTTCTTC
TRBJ2-7,-,TRBV30,-,CAFLRNSHEQYF,TGTGCCTTCCTCCGGAACAGTCACGAGCAGTACTTC
TRBJ2-5,-,TRBV4-3,-,CASSLQGGRGETQYF,TGCGCCAGCAGCCTCCAGGGGGGCAGGGGAGAGACCCAGTACTTC
TRBJ2-5,-,TRBV30,-,CAWRYRWVQETQYF,TGTGCCTGGAGGTACAGGTGGGTCCAAGAGACCCAGTACTTC
TRBJ1-2,-,TRBV5-1,TRBD1,CASSLMGQGDYGYTF,TGCGCCAGCAGCTTGATGGGACAGGGTGACTATGGCTACACCTTC
TRBJ2-7,-,TRBV9,-,CASSVSHGPHYEQYF,TGTGCCAGCAGCGTAAGTCATGGGCCCCACTACGAGCAGTACTTC
TRBJ1-4,-,TRBV4-2,-,CASSPAGGENEKLFF,TGTGCCAGCAGCCCAGCGGGGGGAGAGAATGAAAAACTGTTTTTT
TRBJ2-1,-,TRBV30,TRBD1,CALTSGQTYNEQFF,TGTGCCTTGACTTCGGGACAGACCTACAATGAGCAGTTCTTC
TRBJ1-2,-,TRBV6-5,TRBD1,CASSYSGDRVYGYTF,TGTGCCAGCAGTTACTCGGGGGACAGGGTATATGGCTACACCTTC
TRBJ2-1,few,TRBV7-9,-,CASSLYMDEQFF,TGTGCCAGCAGCTTATATATGGATGAGCAGTTCTTC
TRBJ1-1,few,TRBV6-1,-,CASSEGGIYTEAFF,TGTGCCAGCAGTGAAGGCGGGATCTACACTGAAGCTTTCTTT
TRBJ2-1,medium-sized,TRBV10-3,-,CAISESGDEQFF,TGTGCCATCAGTGAGTCCGGGGATGAGCAGTTCTTC
TRBJ2-3,-,TRBV6-1,TRBD2,CASSAGGGAMDTQYF,TGTGCCAGCAGTGCGGGGGGAGGTGCGATGGATACGCAGTATTTT
TRBJ2-7,once,TRBV19,TRBD1,CASSIRTGGSYEQYF,TGTGCCAGTAGTATAAGGACAGGGGGTTCCTACGAGCAGTACTTC
TRBJ1-3,few,TRBV30,-,CAWSVNTIYF,TGTGCCTGGAGTGTAAACACCATATATTTT
TRBJ1-6,once,TRBV6-6,TRBD1,CASSYPGTANSPLHF,TGTGCCAGCAGTTACCCCGGGACAGCGAATTCACCCCTCCACTTT
TRBJ1-5,-,TRBV6-6,TRBD1,CASSKDRSSNQPQHF,TGTGCCAGCAGTAAGGACAGGAGCAGCAATCAGCCCCAGCATTTT
TRBJ1-1,once,TRBV18,-,CASKLGQRGNTEAFF,TGTGCCAGCAAACTCGGACAGCGAGGGAACACTGAAGCTTTCTTT
TRBJ2-3,once,TRBV5-8,-,CASSFGRGRTDTQYF,TGTGCCAGCAGCTTTGGGAGGGGGCGCACAGATACGCAGTATTTT
TRBJ2-1,-,TRBV10-3,-,CAISGALGVTDEQFF,TGTGCCATCAGTGGGGCCCTCGGAGTTACTGATGAGCAGTTCTTC
TRBJ2-5,-,TRBV13,TRBD2,CASSPNSGGVQETQYF,TGTGCCAGCAGCCCGAATAGCGGGGGGGTCCAAGAGACCCAGTACTTC
TRBJ1-2,-,TRBV6-5,-,CASRGPGGAYGYTF,TGTGCCAGCCGCGGTCCCGGGGGGGCGTATGGCTACACCTTC
TRBJ2-4,-,TRBV4-1,-,CASSQPHRGLPKNIQYF,TGCGCCAGCAGCCAACCCCATCGGGGGCTGCCCAAAAACATTCAGTACTTC
TRBJ1-1,-,TRBV7-8,-,CASSLGTEAFF,TGTGCCAGCAGCCTCGGGACTGAAGCTTTCTTT
TRBJ2-3,few,TRBV6-1,-,CASSEWDPGNTQYF,TGTGCCAGCAGTGAATGGGACCCGGGGAATACGCAGTATTTT
TRBJ2-5,-,TRBV5-4,TRBD1,CASGGQGKVETQYF,TGTGCCAGCGGAGGACAGGGTAAGGTAGAGACCCAGTACTTC
TRBJ1-2,-,TRBV10-3,-,CAISGTIDYGYTF,TGTGCCATCAGTGGCACGATTGACTATGGCTACACCTTC
TRBJ2-6,-,TRBV4-2,-,CASSQDNYSGANVLTF,TGTGCCAGCAGCCAAGACAACTACTCTGGGGCCAACGTCCTGACTTTC
TRBJ1-5,-,TRBV19,TRBD1,CASSGSGGVQPQHF,TGTGCCAGTAGCGGGTCAGGGGGCGTTCAGCCCCAGCATTTT
TRBJ1-6,few,TRBV6-5,TRBD1,CASSFTGTGYSPLHF,TGTGCCAGCAGTTTCACCGGGACAGGGTATTCACCCCTCCACTTT
TRBJ1-5,-,TRBV30,-,CAWSVRGNQPQHF,TGTGCCTGGAGTGTAAGGGGAAATCAGCCCCAGCATTTT
TRBJ1-5,-,TRBV21-1,-,CASSKSRNQPQHF,TGTGCCAGCAGCAAGTCACGAAATCAGCCCCAGCATTTT
TRBJ1-5,-,TRBV16,TRBD1,CASSQSWDSYQPQHF,TGTGCCAGCAGCCAATCTTGGGACAGTTATCAGCCCCAGCATTTT
TRBJ1-2,once,TRBV5-4,-,CASSRKQGRDGYTF,TGTGCCAGCAGCCGGAAACAGGGCCGGGATGGCTACACCTTC
TRBJ1-1,-,TRBV7-8,-,CASSSDRWAEAFF,TGTGCCAGCAGCTCCGACCGGTGGGCTGAAGCTTTCTTT
TRBJ1-5,-,TRBV2,-,CASSVGGGGSNQPQHF,TGTGCCAGCAGTGTCGGGGGAGGAGGTAGCAATCAGCCCCAGCATTTT
TRBJ1-1,-,TRBV5-4,-,CASSLGQQNTEAFF,TGTGCCAGCAGCTTGGGGCAGCAGAACACTGAAGCTTTCTTT
TRBJ2-5,-,TRBV5-6,TRBD2,CASSLARGGGETQYF,TGTGCCAGCAGCTTGGCCCGGGGGGGCGGGGAGACCCAGTACTTC
TRBJ2-1,-,TRBV12-5,-,CASGLGLAVSNEQFF,TGTGCTAGTGGTTTGGGGCTAGCAGTCTCGAATGAGCAGTTCTTC
TRBJ1-5,-,TRBV4-1,-,CASSQHEGTGNQPQHF,TGCGCCAGCAGCCAGCATGAGGGGACGGGCAATCAGCCCCAGCATTTT
TRBJ2-3,-,TRBV27,-,CASSSPGRRYLTDTQYF,TGTGCCAGCAGTTCCCCGGGGAGGAGATATCTGACAGATACGCAGTATTTT